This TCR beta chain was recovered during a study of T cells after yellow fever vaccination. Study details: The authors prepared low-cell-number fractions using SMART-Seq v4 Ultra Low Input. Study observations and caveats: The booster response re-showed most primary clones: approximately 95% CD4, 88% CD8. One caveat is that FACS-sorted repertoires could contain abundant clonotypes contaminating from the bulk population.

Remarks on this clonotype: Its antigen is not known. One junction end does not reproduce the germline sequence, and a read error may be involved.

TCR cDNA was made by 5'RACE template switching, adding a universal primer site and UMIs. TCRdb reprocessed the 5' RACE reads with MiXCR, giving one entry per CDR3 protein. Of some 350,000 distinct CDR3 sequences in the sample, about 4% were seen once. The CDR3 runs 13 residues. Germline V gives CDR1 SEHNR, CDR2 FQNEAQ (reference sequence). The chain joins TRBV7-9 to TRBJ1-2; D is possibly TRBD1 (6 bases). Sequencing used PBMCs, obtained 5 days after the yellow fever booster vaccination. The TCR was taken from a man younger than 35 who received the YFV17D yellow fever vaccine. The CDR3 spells CASSLQGNFGYTF. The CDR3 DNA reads TGTGCCAGCAGCTTACAGGGGAACTTTGGCTACACCTTC.